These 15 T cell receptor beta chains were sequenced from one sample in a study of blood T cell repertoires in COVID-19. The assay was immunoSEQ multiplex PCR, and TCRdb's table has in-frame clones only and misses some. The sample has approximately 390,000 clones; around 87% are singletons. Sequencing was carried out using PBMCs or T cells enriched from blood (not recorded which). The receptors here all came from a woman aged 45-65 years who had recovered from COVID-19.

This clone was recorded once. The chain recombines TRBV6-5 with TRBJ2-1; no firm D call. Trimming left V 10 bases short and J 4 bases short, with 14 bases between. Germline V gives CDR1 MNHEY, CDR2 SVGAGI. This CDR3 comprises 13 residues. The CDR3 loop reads CANPKHYYNEQFF. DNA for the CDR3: TGTGCCAACCCAAAACATTATTACAATGAGCAGTTCTTC.

CDR3 in amino acids: CASSAADRRLQETQYF. The CDR3 nucleotides read TGTGCCAGCAGTGCGGCGGACAGGAGACTCCAAGAGACCCAGTACTTC. V and J are TRBV6-1 and TRBJ2-5; 7 bases line up with TRBD1. The CDR3 totals 16 residues. The ends lost 4 bases at V and 1 base at J; junction bases unmatched: 9. The germline gives CDR1 MNHNS, CDR2 SASEGT.

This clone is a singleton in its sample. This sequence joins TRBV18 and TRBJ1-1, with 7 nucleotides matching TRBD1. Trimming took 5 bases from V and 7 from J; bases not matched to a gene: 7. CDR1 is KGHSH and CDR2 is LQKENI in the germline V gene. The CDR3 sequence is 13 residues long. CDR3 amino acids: CASSAGTDNEAFF. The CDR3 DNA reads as TGTGCCAGCTCAGCAGGGACAGATAATGAAGCTTTCTTT. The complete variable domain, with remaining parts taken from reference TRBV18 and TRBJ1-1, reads NAGVMQNPRHLVRRRGQEARLRCSPMKGHSHVYWYRQLPEEGLKFMVYLQKENIIDESGMPKERFSAEFPKEGPSILRIQQVVRGDSAAYFCASSAGTDNEAFFGQGTRLTVV.

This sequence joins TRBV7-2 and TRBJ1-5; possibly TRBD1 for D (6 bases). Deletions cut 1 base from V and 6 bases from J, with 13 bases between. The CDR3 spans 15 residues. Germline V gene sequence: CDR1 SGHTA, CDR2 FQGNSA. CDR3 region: CASSLGEEGGQPQHF. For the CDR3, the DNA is TGTGCCAGCAGCTTAGGAGAGGAAGGGGGTCAGCCCCAGCATTTT.

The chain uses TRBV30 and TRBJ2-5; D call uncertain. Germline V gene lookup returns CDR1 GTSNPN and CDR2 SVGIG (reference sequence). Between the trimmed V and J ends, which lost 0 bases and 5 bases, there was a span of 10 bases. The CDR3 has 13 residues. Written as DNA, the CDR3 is TGTGCCTGGAGTGTGCTCCCCGGTGAGACCCAGTACTTC. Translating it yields CAWSVLPGETQYF. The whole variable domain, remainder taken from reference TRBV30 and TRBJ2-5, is SQTIHQWPATLVQPVGSPLSLECTVEGTSNPNLYWYRQAAGRGLQLLFYSVGIGQISSEVPQNLSASRPQDRQFILSSKKLLLSDSGFYLCAWSVLPGETQYFGPGTRLLVL.

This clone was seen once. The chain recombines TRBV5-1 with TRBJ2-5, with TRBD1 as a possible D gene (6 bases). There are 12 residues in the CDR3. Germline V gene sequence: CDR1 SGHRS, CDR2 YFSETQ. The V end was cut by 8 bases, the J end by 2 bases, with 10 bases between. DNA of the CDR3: TGCGCCAGTGGACAGTTACAAGAGACCCAGTACTTC. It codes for CASGQLQETQYF.

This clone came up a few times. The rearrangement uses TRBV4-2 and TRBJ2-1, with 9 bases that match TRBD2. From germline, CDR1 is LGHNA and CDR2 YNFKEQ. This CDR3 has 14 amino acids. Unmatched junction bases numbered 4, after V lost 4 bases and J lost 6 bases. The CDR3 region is CASSPSGDFNEQFF. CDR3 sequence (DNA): TGTGCCAGCAGCCCTAGCGGGGATTTCAATGAGCAGTTCTTC.

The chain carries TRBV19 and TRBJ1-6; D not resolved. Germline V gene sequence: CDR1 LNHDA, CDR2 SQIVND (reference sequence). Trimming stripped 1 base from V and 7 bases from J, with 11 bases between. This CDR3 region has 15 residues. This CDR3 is CASSIGGRLNSPLHF. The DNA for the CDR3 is TGTGCCAGTAGTATAGGTGGCCGACTCAATTCACCCCTCCACTTT.

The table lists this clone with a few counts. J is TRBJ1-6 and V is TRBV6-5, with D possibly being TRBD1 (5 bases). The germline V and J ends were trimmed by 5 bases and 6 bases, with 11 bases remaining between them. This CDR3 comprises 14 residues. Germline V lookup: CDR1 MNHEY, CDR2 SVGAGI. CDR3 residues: CASSIDSLNSPLHF. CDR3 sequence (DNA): TGTGCCAGCAGTATAGACAGCCTTAATTCACCCCTCCACTTT.

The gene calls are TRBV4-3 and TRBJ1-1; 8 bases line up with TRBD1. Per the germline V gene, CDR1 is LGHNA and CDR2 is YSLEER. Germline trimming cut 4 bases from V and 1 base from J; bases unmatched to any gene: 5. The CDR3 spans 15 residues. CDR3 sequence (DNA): TGCGCCAGCAGCCGAACCGGGACAGGGAACACTGAAGCTTTCTTT. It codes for CASSRTGTGNTEAFF.

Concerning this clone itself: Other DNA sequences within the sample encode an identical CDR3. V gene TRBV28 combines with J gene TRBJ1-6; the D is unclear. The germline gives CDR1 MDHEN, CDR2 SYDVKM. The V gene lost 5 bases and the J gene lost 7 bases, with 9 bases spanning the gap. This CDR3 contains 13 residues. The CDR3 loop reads CASSPGGNSPLHF. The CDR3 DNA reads TGTGCCAGCAGTCCGGGAGGGAATTCACCCCTCCACTTT.

The CDR3 protein is CASSDFKRLAGYNEQFF. CDR3 DNA: TGTGCCAGCAGTGACTTCAAACGACTAGCGGGTTACAATGAGCAGTTCTTC. The chain employs TRBV6-2 or TRBV6-3 and TRBJ2-1; 10 bases agree with TRBD2. Germline V CDR1 and CDR2: MNHEY, SVGEGT. V was clipped by 5 bases and J by 4 bases; unmatched bases: 11. The CDR3 has 17 residues.

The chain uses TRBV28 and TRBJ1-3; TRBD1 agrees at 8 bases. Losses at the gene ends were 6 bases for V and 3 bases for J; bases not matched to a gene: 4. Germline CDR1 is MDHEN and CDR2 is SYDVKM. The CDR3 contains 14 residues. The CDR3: CASRSGGVGNTIYF. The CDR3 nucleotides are TGTGCCAGCAGATCAGGGGGCGTTGGAAACACCATATATTTT. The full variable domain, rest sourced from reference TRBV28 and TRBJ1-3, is DVKVTQSSRYLVKRTGEKVFLECVQDMDHENMFWYRQDPGLGLRLIYFSYDVKMKEKGDIPEGYSVSREKKERFSLILESASTNQTSMYLCASRSGGVGNTIYFGEGSWLTVV.

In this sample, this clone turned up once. The DNA for the CDR3 is TGCAGCGTTGTTGAGGGAGACGGCTACACCTTC. It specifies CSVVEGDGYTF. The chain recombines TRBV29-1 with TRBJ1-2; D is unresolved. CDR1 is SQVTM and CDR2 is ANQGSEA in the germline V gene. CDR3 size: 11 residues. Trimming pared 4 bases from V and 8 bases from J, leaving 11 bases between.

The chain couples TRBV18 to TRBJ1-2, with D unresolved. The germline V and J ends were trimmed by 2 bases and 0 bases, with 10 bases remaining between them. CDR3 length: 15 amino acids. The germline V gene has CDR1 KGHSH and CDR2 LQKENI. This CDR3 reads CASSPIVGANYGYTF. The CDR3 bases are TGTGCCAGCTCACCAATTGTCGGAGCTAACTATGGCTACACCTTC.